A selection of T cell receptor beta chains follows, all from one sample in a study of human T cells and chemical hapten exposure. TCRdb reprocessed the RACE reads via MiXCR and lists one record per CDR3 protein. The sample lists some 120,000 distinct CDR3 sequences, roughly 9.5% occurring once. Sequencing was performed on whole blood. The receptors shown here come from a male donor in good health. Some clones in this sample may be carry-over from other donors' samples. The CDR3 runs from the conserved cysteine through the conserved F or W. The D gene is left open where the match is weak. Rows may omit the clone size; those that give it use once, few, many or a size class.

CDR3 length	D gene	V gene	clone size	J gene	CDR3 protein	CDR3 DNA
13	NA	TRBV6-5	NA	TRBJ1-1	CASSYSGVTEAFF	TGTGCCAGCAGTTACTCGGGAGTCACTGAAGCTTTCTTT
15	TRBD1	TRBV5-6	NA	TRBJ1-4	CASSFGQGGNEKLFF	TGTGCCAGCAGCTTCGGACAGGGAGGTAATGAAAAACTGTTTTTT
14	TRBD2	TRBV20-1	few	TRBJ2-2	CSASVAGGRGELFF	TGCAGTGCTAGTGTGGCGGGAGGGCGGGGGGAGCTGTTTTTT
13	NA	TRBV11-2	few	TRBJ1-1	CASSTTGTLEAFF	TGTGCCAGCAGTACGACCGGGACACTTGAAGCTTTCTTT
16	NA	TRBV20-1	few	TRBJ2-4	CSASLEGVLAKNIQYF	TGCAGTGCTTCCCTAGAGGGGGTGCTAGCCAAAAACATTCAGTACTTC
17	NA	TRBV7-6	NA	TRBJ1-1	CASSLWGARGAYTEAFF	TGTGCCAGCAGCTTATGGGGGGCAAGGGGAGCGTACACTGAAGCTTTCTTT
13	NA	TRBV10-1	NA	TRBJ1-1	CASSDQINTEAFF	TGCGCCAGCAGTGACCAGATTAACACTGAAGCTTTCTTT
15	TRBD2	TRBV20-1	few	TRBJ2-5	CSAPQTSATQETQYF	TGCAGTGCTCCCCAGACTAGCGCAACCCAAGAGACCCAGTACTTC
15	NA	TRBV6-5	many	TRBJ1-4	CASRTSDSTNEKLFF	TGTGCCAGCAGAACTTCAGACAGCACTAATGAAAAACTGTTTTTT
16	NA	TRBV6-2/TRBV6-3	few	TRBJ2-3	CASSRLKSGGTDTQYF	TGTGCCAGCAGTAGGCTAAAATCCGGGGGCACAGATACGCAGTATTTT
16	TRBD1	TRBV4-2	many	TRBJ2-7	CVSSQDQGQGVHEQYF	TGTGTCAGCAGCCAAGATCAAGGACAGGGTGTCCACGAGCAGTACTTC
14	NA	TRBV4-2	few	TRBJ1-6	CASSLPGQNSPLHF	TGTGCCAGCAGCCTACCCGGACAGAATTCACCCCTCCACTTT
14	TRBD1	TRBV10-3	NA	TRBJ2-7	CAISEPTGSYEQYF	TGTGCCATCAGTGAACCGACAGGGTCCTACGAGCAGTACTTC
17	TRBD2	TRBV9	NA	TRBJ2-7	CASSVGSSGSLSYEQYF	TGTGCCAGCAGCGTAGGCTCTAGCGGGAGCCTCTCCTACGAGCAGTACTTC
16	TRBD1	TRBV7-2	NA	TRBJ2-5	CASSLVRQGVVETQYF	TGTGCCAGCAGCTTAGTCAGACAGGGGGTAGTTGAGACCCAGTACTTC
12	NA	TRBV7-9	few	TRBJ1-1	CASSFRGLEAFF	TGTGCCAGCAGCTTCAGGGGTCTAGAAGCTTTCTTT
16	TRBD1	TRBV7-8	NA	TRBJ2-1	CASSQFGDRGYNEQFF	TGTGCCAGCAGCCAGTTCGGGGACAGGGGTTACAATGAGCAGTTCTTC
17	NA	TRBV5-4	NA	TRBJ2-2	CASSTATGSLNTGELFF	TGTGCCAGCAGCACTGCTACAGGGTCCTTGAACACCGGGGAGCTGTTTTTT